This is a list of T cell receptor beta chains from one sample in a study of PD-1 blockade in classical Hodgkin lymphoma. Profiling relied on immunoSEQ multiplex PCR, and the TCRdb table lists in-frame clones only, not all of them. The sample yields over 50,000 clones, 70% to 90% seen once. The specimen comprised peripheral blood mononuclear cells (PBMCs), sampled before the fourth cycle of nivolumab. These receptor sequences come from a human donor with classical Hodgkin lymphoma. The conserved cysteine and the conserved F or W are not part of the CDR3 here. Each record gives: V gene, J gene, CDR3 protein.

TRBV5-1,TRBJ1-4,ASSLVGGTEEKLF
TRBV6-6,TRBJ1-1,ASSQGQGITEAF
TRBV6-1,TRBJ1-2,ASSRQVTYGYT
TRBV14,TRBJ1-1,ASSQVPFITGDHTEAF
TRBV5-1,TRBJ1-2,ASSLEQDYGYT
TRBV11-2,TRBJ1-5,ASNLGDRVDSNQPQH
TRBV7-9,TRBJ1-1,ASSSQAGVSYTEAF
TRBV9,TRBJ2-7,ASSKQVPPYEQY
TRBV27,TRBJ2-5,ASSPPKGTQY
TRBV6-1,TRBJ1-2,ASSRWGENYGYT
TRBV28,TRBJ1-4,ASRIPGGQANEKLF
TRBV10-1,TRBJ1-2,ASLGHGYT
TRBV5-1,TRBJ2-3,ASSLLSGEQY
TRBV5-1,TRBJ2-7,ASSLAGGHEQY
TRBV6-4,TRBJ2-3,ASSDSISGGAVDTQY
TRBV7-9,TRBJ2-4,ASSFSLGRTKNIQY
TRBV5-1,TRBJ2-7,ASSSQGAPGEQY
TRBV9,TRBJ1-1,ASSAGQGTPFEAF
TRBV5-1,TRBJ1-5,ASSLEGGNQPQH
TRBV11-1,TRBJ1-3,ASSRIQGSSGNTIY
TRBV7-9,TRBJ1-1,ASSLAPAGEAF
TRBV19,TRBJ2-1,ASSIPGSNNEQF
TRBV29-1,TRBJ2-7,SVEGPGWGLYEQY
TRBV7-9,TRBJ1-2,ASSLLAGGSYGYT
TRBV6-5,TRBJ2-2,ASTRGGTTGELF
TRBV5-1,TRBJ1-1,ASSRQPQGEGTEAF
TRBV2,TRBJ1-2,ASSLRQEDGYT
TRBV19,TRBJ2-5,ASRGQETQY
TRBV5-1,TRBJ2-7,ASRSRGALDEQY
TRBV5-1,TRBJ2-5,ASTREQETQY
TRBV4-1,TRBJ2-3,ASSQDMGTSSSDTQY
TRBV5-6,TRBJ1-5,ASSKYGPGNQPQH
TRBV6-5,TRBJ1-2,ASRPTGSNLYGYT
TRBV5-1,TRBJ2-6,ASNLNSGANVLT
TRBV18,TRBJ1-1,ASSPPVGPMNTEAF
TRBV5-1,TRBJ1-3,ASSLEQGANTIY
TRBV7-8,TRBJ1-1,ASSLTGGAGIEAF
TRBV11-1,TRBJ2-3,ASSWTGWDTQY
TRBV28,TRBJ1-4,ASSLSGQGNEKLF
TRBV5-1,TRBJ1-1,ASSLAVSPNTEAF
TRBV6-6,TRBJ2-7,ASSPGTYSYEQY
TRBV19,TRBJ2-7,ASSIQGSYEQY
TRBV11-2,TRBJ1-1,ASGTDRVGGAF
TRBV7-8,TRBJ1-1,ASSLDLGTTEAF
TRBV6-5,TRBJ1-2,ASSRRGSNYGYT
TRBV5-1,TRBJ1-5,ASSPTGSNQPQH
TRBV7-2,TRBJ1-2,ASSLGSDRVNGYT
TRBV11-2,TRBJ2-7,ASSSRTAPSYEQY
TRBV4-1,TRBJ1-5,ASSQEGGALGQPQH
TRBV27,TRBJ1-4,ASSPEGGGVTTNEKLF